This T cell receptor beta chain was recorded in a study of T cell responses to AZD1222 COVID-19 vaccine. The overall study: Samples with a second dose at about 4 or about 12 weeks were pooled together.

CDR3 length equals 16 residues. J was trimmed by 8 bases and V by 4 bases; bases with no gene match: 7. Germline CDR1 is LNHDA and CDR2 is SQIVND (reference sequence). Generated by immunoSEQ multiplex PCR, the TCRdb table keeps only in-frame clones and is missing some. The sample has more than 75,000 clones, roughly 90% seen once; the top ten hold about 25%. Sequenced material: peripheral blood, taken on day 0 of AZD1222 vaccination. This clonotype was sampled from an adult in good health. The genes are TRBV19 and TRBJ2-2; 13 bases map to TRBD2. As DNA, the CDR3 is TGTGCCAGTAGTAGCGAACTAGCGGGAGGGCTAGGGGAGCTGTTTTTT. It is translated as CASSSELAGGLGELFF.